These 18 T cell receptor beta chains originate from one sample sequenced in a study of T cells in Graves' hyperthyroidism and ophthalmopathy. TCR beta CDR3 regions were amplified from RNA transcripts. HTBI primers drove first-round RT-PCR of the TCR CDR3. TCRdb itself ran the multiplex PCR reads through MiXCR, one entry per CDR3 protein. The sample has hundreds of thousands of distinct CDR3 sequences, around 15% seen once; the top ten hold approximately 19%. Sequenced material: blood. Source of these receptors: a woman between 55 and 75 years old with Graves' ophthalmopathy.

This clonotype occurred many times. The chain uses TRBV12-3 or TRBV12-4 and TRBJ1-2; D call uncertain. Trimming shortened V by 3 bases and J by 2 bases, and 10 bases separated the two germline ends. The CDR3 has 14 amino acids. CDR3 bases: TGTGCCAGCAGTTTCCTGGCAGACAACTATGGCTACACCTTC. Protein: CASSFLADNYGYTF.

This clonotype was picked up many times. CDR3 region: CASSLGLAGDQETQYF. The CDR3 nucleotides read TGTGCCAGCAGTCTAGGACTAGCGGGGGACCAAGAGACCCAGTACTTC. The V call is TRBV2, the J call TRBJ2-5; 13 bases are a match to TRBD2. This CDR3 region has 16 residues. The V segment lost 5 bases and the J segment 0 bases; nucleotides outside the gene matches: 3. Germline lookup yields CDR1 SNHLY and CDR2 FYNNEI.

The chain couples TRBV4-2 to TRBJ2-7; D perhaps matches TRBD2 (6 bases). V lost 4 bases, J lost 2 bases, and 18 bases lay in between. Looked up from germline, CDR1 is LGHNA and CDR2 is YNFKEQ. This CDR3 is built from 16 residues. Here the CDR3 reads CASSPAPASDAYEQYF. The CDR3 region has the DNA TGTGCCAGCAGCCCAGCCCCAGCTAGCGACGCCTACGAGCAGTACTTC.

This clonotype was seen only once. DNA for the CDR3: TGTGCCAGCCAGGGGGCGTCAACCTTTTCCTACGAGCAGTACTTC. It encodes CASQGASTFSYEQYF. The rearrangement uses TRBV6-1 and TRBJ2-7; 8 nucleotides match TRBD1. V was pared by 8 bases and J by 1 base, with 10 bases of the junction left unmatched. Germline values: CDR1 MNHNS, CDR2 SASEGT. This CDR3 contains 15 residues.

The chain carries TRBV28 and TRBJ1-4; D might be TRBD1 (5 bases). Per germline, CDR1 MDHEN and CDR2 SYDVKM. The CDR3 consists of 14 residues. V lost 2 bases to trimming and J lost 8 bases, with 12 bases between them. DNA of the CDR3: TGTGCCAGCAGTTTAATGGGGGAGGGGGAAAAACTGTTTTTT. It yields the protein CASSLMGEGEKLFF.

The table lists this clonotype with many counts. This chain uses TRBV24-1 with TRBJ1-1, with D perhaps matching TRBD1 (6 bases). Germline values: CDR1 KGHDR, CDR2 SFDVKD. This CDR3 has 16 residues. Trimming cost V 5 bases and J 1 base, with 16 bases left between them. Here the CDR3 DNA reads TGTGCCACCAGTGCCGGAACAGGGTGGGGGAACACTGAAGCTTTCTTT. This gives the protein CATSAGTGWGNTEAFF.

This clonotype was counted at least ten times. CDR3 residues: CASSLEGRQYF. CDR3 sequence (DNA): TGCGCCAGCAGCTTGGAGGGCCGGCAGTACTTC. J is TRBJ2-7 and V is TRBV5-1; D unresolved. Germline V lookup: CDR1 SGHRS, CDR2 YFSETQ. V was pared by 0 bases and J by 9 bases, with 7 bases between. This CDR3 spans 11 amino acids.

The chain joins TRBV2 to TRBJ1-2; 8 nucleotides match TRBD1. From germline, CDR1 is SNHLY and CDR2 FYNNEI. After removal of 5 bases from V and 1 base from J, the junction contained 15 bases not matched to a gene. The CDR3 is 18 residues long. CDR3 in amino acids: CASSLTSRDRFSNYGYTF. CDR3 bases: TGTGCCAGCAGTCTAACGTCCCGGGACAGGTTTAGTAACTATGGCTACACCTTC.

This clonotype has a count of ten or more. The chain couples TRBV20-1 to TRBJ2-7, with 13 nucleotides matching TRBD2. CDR3 length: 14 amino acids. Per the germline V gene, CDR1 is DFQATT and CDR2 is SNEGSKA (reference sequence). The V and J ends lost 6 bases and 5 bases, in that order; junction bases with no gene match: 7. CDR3 bases: TGCAGTGCCACTAGCGGGAGGGCGGGTAACGAGCAGTACTTC. This sequence encodes CSATSGRAGNEQYF.

Points on this clonotype: This may stem from a read error, because a much larger clone lies one nucleotide away. The rearrangement joins TRBV7-9 to TRBJ2-7; tentatively, D is TRBD2 (5 bases). The V gene's germline CDR1 is SEHNR and CDR2 FQNEAQ (reference sequence). This CDR3 spans 15 amino acids. Between the trimmed V and J ends, which lost 5 bases and 2 bases, there was a span of 16 bases. The CDR3 region has the DNA TGTGCCAGCAGCCCACAGAGGGCTGTGCCCTACGAGCAGTACTTC. This encodes CASSPQRAVPYEQYF.

This clonotype was seen repeatedly, ten times or more. The chain employs TRBV5-1 and TRBJ1-1, with 7 bases lining up with TRBD1. Germline values: CDR1 SGHRS, CDR2 YFSETQ. The CDR3 spans 17 residues. V dropped 6 bases and J dropped 0; count of bases not matched to a gene: 14. The CDR3 is CASTRGPQSGLNTEAFF. CDR3 nucleotides: TGCGCCAGCACAAGGGGGCCACAATCCGGGTTGAACACTGAAGCTTTCTTT.

This clonotype has only a few counts. The V and J genes are TRBV6-5 and TRBJ2-2; 9 bases agree with TRBD2. This CDR3 region has 16 residues. Germline CDR1 and CDR2: MNHEY and SVGAGI. The ends lost 0 bases at V and 4 bases at J; junction bases unmatched: 3. CDR3 bases: TGTGCCAGCAGTTACTCTGGCGGGAGGGTCACCGGGGAGCTGTTTTTT. The encoded protein is CASSYSGGRVTGELFF.

The rearrangement joins TRBV27 to TRBJ2-2; TRBD2 aligns across 12 bases. Germline V gene lookup returns CDR1 MNHEY and CDR2 SMNVEV (reference sequence). This CDR3 has 18 amino acids. V was pared by 3 bases and J by 4 bases, with 9 bases of the junction left unmatched. The DNA of the CDR3 is TGTGCCAGCAGTTTCCTAGCGGGAGGGGGTGCGAGCACCGGGGAGCTGTTTTTT. Amino acids: CASSFLAGGGASTGELFF.

The CDR3 sequence is CASAPGGALDTQYF. The CDR3 DNA is TGTGCCAGCGCCCCGGGGGGGGCGTTAGATACGCAGTATTTT. The chain carries TRBV28 and TRBJ2-3, with 8 bases fitting TRBD2. This CDR3 has 14 residues. Germline V gene lookup returns CDR1 MDHEN and CDR2 SYDVKM. Trimming at V came to 8 bases and at J to 5 bases, leaving 9 bases not matched to a gene.

The V and J genes are TRBV6-1 and TRBJ2-1; 8 bases match TRBD2. V trimming: 6 bases; J trimming: 6 bases; junction bases outside the gene matches: 10. CDR3 length: 15 residues. CDR1 is MNHNS, CDR2 SASEGT, per germline. The CDR3 here is CASSPSGSGGNEQFF. The DNA for the CDR3 is TGTGCCAGCAGCCCCAGCGGGAGCGGGGGCAATGAGCAGTTCTTC.

In this sample, this clonotype turned up a few times. This chain links TRBV5-6 with TRBJ1-5; possible D gene TRBD1, 5 bases. Looked up from germline, CDR1 is SGHDT and CDR2 is YYEEEE. There are 14 residues in the CDR3. The V end was cut by 0 bases, the J end by 3 bases, with 7 bases between. This CDR3 is CASSLVGTNQPQHF. In DNA form, the CDR3 reads TGTGCCAGCAGCTTGGTTGGGACCAATCAGCCCCAGCATTTT.

This clonotype was counted many times. V usage is TRBV28 and J usage is TRBJ2-7, with TRBD2 as a possible D gene (6 bases). V lost 6 bases and J 0 bases, leaving 12 bases between the germline ends. The CDR3 is 14 amino acids. The germline CDR1 and CDR2 sequences are MDHEN and SYDVKM. As DNA, the CDR3 is TGTGCCAGCAGCCCCGGGGGTAACTCCTACGAGCAGTACTTC. This codes for CASSPGGNSYEQYF. Together with reference TRBV28 and TRBJ2-7, the CDR3 gives the full variable domain: DVKVTQSSRYLVKRTGEKVFLECVQDMDHENMFWYRQDPGLGLRLIYFSYDVKMKEKGDIPEGYSVSREKKERFSLILESASTNQTSMYLCASSPGGNSYEQYFGPGTRLTVT.

The chain is built from TRBV6-5 and TRBJ2-3; 10 bases are a match to TRBD1. CDR1 and CDR2 from the germline V gene are MNHEY and SVGAGI. The V segment lost 3 bases and the J segment 2 bases; nucleotides outside the gene matches: 5. CDR3 length: 16 residues. Here the CDR3 reads CASSYRTGGITDTQYF. The CDR3 DNA follows: TGTGCCAGCAGTTATCGGACAGGGGGTATCACAGATACGCAGTATTTT.